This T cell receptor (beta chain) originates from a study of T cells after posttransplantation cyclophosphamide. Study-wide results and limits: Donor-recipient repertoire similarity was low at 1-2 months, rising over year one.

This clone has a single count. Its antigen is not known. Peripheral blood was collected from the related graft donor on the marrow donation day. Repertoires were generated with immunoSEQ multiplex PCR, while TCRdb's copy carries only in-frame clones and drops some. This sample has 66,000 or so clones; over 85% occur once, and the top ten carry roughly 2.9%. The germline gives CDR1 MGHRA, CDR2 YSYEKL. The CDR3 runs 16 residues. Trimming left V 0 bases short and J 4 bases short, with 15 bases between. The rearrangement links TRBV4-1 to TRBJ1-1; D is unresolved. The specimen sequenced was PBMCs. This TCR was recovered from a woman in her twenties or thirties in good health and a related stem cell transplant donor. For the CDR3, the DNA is TGCGCCAGCAGCCAAGAACTCGGCCAAAAACTCACTGAAGCTTTCTTT. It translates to CASSQELGQKLTEAFF.